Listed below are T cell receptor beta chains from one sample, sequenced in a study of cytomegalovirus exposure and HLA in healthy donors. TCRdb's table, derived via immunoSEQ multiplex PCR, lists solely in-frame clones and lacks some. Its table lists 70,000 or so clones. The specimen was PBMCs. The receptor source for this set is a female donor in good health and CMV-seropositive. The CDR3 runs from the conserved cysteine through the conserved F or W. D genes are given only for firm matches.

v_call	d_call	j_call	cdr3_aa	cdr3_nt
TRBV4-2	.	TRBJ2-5	CASSQEGPGGQETQYF	TGTGCCAGCAGCCAAGAAGGCCCCGGGGGCCAAGAGACCCAGTACTTC
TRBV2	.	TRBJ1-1	CASNQMDSQNTEAFF	TGTGCCAGCAACCAGATGGACAGCCAGAACACTGAAGCTTTCTTT
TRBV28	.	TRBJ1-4	CASSPRPPRNEKLFF	TGTGCCAGCAGCCCACGGCCGCCGCGGAATGAAAAACTGTTTTTT
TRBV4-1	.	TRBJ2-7	CASSQVEGDYEQYF	TGCGCCAGCAGCCAAGTCGAGGGTGACTACGAGCAGTACTTC
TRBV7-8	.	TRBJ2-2	CASIPPWDTLTNTGELFF	TGTGCCAGCATCCCACCCTGGGACACACTTACGAACACCGGGGAGCTGTTTTTT
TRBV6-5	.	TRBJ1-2	CASSGGTGHGYTF	TGTGCCAGCAGTGGGGGAACAGGGCACGGCTACACCTTC
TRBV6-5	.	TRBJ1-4	CASSYLSGEKLFF	TGTGCCAGCAGTTATCTCTCGGGTGAAAAACTGTTTTTT
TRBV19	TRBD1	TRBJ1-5	CASSLRTRDRGGNQPQHF	TGTGCCAGTAGTCTCCGAACCCGGGACAGGGGAGGCAATCAGCCCCAGCATTTT
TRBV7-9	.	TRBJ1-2	CASSLAYAGGYTF	TGTGCCAGCAGCTTAGCCTATGCGGGTGGCTACACCTTC
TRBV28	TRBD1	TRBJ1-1	CASSHTGVMNTEAFF	TGTGCCAGCAGTCATACAGGGGTAATGAACACTGAAGCTTTCTTT
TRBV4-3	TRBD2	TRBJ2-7	CASSQDLASGGFEQYF	TGCGCCAGCAGCCAAGATCTGGCTAGCGGGGGATTCGAGCAGTACTTC
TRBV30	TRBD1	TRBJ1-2	CAWTPGPTGLDYGYTF	TGTGCCTGGACGCCGGGGCCGACAGGGTTGGACTATGGCTACACCTTC
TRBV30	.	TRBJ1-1	CAWRQSYTEAFF	TGTGCCTGGAGACAGTCATACACTGAAGCTTTCTTT
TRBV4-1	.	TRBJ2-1	CASSRTEKPSYNEQFF	TGCGCCAGCAGCCGGACAGAGAAGCCTTCCTACAATGAGCAGTTCTTC
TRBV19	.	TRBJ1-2	CASSQTSGIIMYGYTF	TGTGCCAGTAGCCAGACCTCCGGGATCATAATGTATGGCTACACCTTC
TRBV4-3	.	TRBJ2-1	CASSQDGIASYNEQFF	TGCGCCAGCAGCCAAGACGGGATAGCATCCTACAATGAGCAGTTCTTC
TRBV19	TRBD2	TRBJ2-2	CASSIDRGRAYYTGELFF	TGTGCCAGTAGTATAGATCGCGGGAGGGCTTATTATACCGGGGAGCTGTTTTTT
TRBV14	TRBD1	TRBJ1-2	CASSPDRVFHTF	TGTGCCAGCAGCCCTGACAGGGTGTTCCACACCTTC
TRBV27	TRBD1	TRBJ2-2	CASSFGTGVRTGELFF	TGTGCCAGCAGTTTTGGGACAGGGGTGCGGACCGGGGAGCTGTTTTTT
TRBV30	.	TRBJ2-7	CAWSIQGSNEQYF	TGTGCCTGGAGCATACAGGGCTCCAACGAGCAGTACTTC
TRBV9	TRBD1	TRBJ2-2	CASNIQGADTGELFF	TGTGCCAGCAACATACAGGGGGCGGACACCGGGGAGCTGTTTTTT
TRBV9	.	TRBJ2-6	CASRGGPGANVLTF	TGTGCCAGCAGGGGGGGGCCTGGGGCCAACGTCCTGACTTTC
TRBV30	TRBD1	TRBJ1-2	CATAGSGGYGYTF	TGTGCCACAGCGGGTTCAGGGGGCTATGGCTACACCTTC
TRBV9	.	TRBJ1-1	CASSTDYSETNTEAFF	TGTGCCAGCAGCACAGATTATTCAGAGACGAACACTGAAGCTTTCTTT
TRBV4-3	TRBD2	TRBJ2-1	CASSQDWASGTDNEQFF	TGCGCCAGCAGCCAAGATTGGGCTAGCGGGACAGACAATGAGCAGTTCTTC
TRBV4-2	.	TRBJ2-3	CASSPLAAGAQYF	TGTGCCAGCAGCCCCCTAGCGGCAGGGGCGCAGTATTTT
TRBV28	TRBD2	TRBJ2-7	CASTWTSGDPWEYF	TGTGCCAGCACCTGGACTAGCGGGGATCCATGGGAGTACTTC